This T cell receptor beta chain was identified during a study of a mutant IDH1 vaccine in newly diagnosed glioma. As for the study in general: Patients began vaccination 4-6 weeks after radiotherapy alone, or with temozolomide cycles. Radiotherapy, temozolomide, or both had been given previously, and both were given to most.

This CDR3 region has 15 residues. Trimming cost V 2 bases and J 8 bases, with 18 bases left between them. Germline-derived CDR1 and CDR2 are MGHRA and YSYEKL. Only one count was recorded for this clone. Its antigen is still unknown. Time point noted: week 11, during vaccination. A single vaccine dose contained 300 ug of mutant IDH1 20-mer peptide, and topical imiquimod was used with it. The repertoire was sequenced with immunoSEQ multiplex PCR; TCRdb's copy has only in-frame clones and lacks some. The table records about 110,000 clones, about nine tenths of them present only once. The V call is TRBV4-1, the J call TRBJ1-2; a weak D match, TRBD1 (6 bases). The TCR sequence derives from a woman in her forties or fifties with glioma. Material: PBMCs, obtained from a glioma patient whose treatment included an IDH1 peptide vaccine. The CDR3 here is CASSQTRTVPTGYTF. The CDR3 region has the DNA TGCGCCAGCAGCCAAACGCGGACAGTACCCACCGGCTACACCTTC.